The 26 T cell receptor beta chains in this list originate from one sample, sequenced in a study of blood T cell repertoires in COVID-19. Assay used: immunoSEQ multiplex PCR; TCRdb lists only in-frame clones, some missing. The repertoire holds 11,000 to 15,000 clones, over 75% seen once, with less than 3.5% in the top ten. Sequences were obtained from peripheral blood. The source of these receptors is a human donor in a cohort sampled during active COVID-19.

The chain is built from TRBV19 and TRBJ1-4; D possibly corresponds to TRBD1 (5 bases). CDR3 length: 16 amino acids. Germline CDR1 is LNHDA and CDR2 is SQIVND (reference sequence). Trimming left V 6 bases short and J 7 bases short, with 21 bases between. CDR3 DNA: TGTGCCAGTAGAGGCCCGCGACAGCCTTCTGGTGAAAAACTGTTTTTT. It is translated as CASRGPRQPSGEKLFF.

This clone was seen only a few times. The DNA for the CDR3 is TGTGCCAGCATGCAGGGGGACCAGCCCCAGCATTTT. This translates into CASMQGDQPQHF. V and J are TRBV7-9 and TRBJ1-5; 7 bases map to TRBD1. The V segment lost 7 bases and the J segment 7 bases; nucleotides outside the gene matches: 4. This CDR3 region has 12 residues. CDR1 is SEHNR, CDR2 FQNEAQ, per germline (reference sequence).

This clone showed up just once. This rearrangement joins TRBV6-6 to TRBJ2-1; possibly TRBD2 for D (6 bases). Germline CDR1 is MNHNY and CDR2 is SVGAGI (reference sequence). V shed 7 bases and J shed 3 bases, with 19 bases lying between them. The CDR3 totals 16 residues. CDR3 region: CASITTSGLFYNEQFF. The CDR3 DNA is TGTGCCAGCATTACAACATCGGGACTTTTCTACAATGAGCAGTTCTTC.

The CDR3: CSVLSSGYTF. CDR3 bases: TGCAGTGTGTTATCGAGCGGCTACACCTTC. This chain connects TRBV20-1 to TRBJ1-2; D unresolved. Germline values: CDR1 DFQATT, CDR2 SNEGSKA (reference sequence). V dropped 7 bases and J dropped 8 bases, with 11 bases sitting between them. The CDR3 length is 10 residues.

In this sample, this clone turned up a few times. The J gene is TRBJ1-1, the V gene TRBV6-2 or TRBV6-3, with 9 bases aligning to TRBD1. Germline loops: CDR1 MNHEY, CDR2 SVGEGT. V trimming: 5 bases; J trimming: 3 bases; junction bases outside the gene matches: 7. The CDR3 totals 15 residues. The CDR3 region has the DNA TGTGCCAGCAGTCCCCGGACAGGGGTAGACACTGAAGCTTTCTTT. It codes for CASSPRTGVDTEAFF.

V gene TRBV4-1 combines with J gene TRBJ2-5; a weak D match, TRBD1 (5 bases). The germline CDR1 and CDR2 sequences are MGHRA and YSYEKL. The germline V and J ends were trimmed by 2 bases and 4 bases, with 11 bases remaining between them. The CDR3 spans 14 residues. CDR3 nucleotides: TGCGCCAGCAGCCAACTCCAAGGGGCAGAGACCCAGTACTTC. This translates into CASSQLQGAETQYF.

The CDR3 is CASSEAPGASYEQYF. CDR3 nucleotide sequence: TGTGCCAGCAGTGAGGCCCCAGGGGCCTCCTACGAGCAGTACTTC. The rearrangement uses TRBV6-1 and TRBJ2-7; maybe TRBD1 (6 bases). CDR1 and CDR2 (germline): MNHNS, SASEGT. Trimming removed 3 bases at V and 0 bases at J, with 12 bases between. This CDR3 spans 15 amino acids.

J is TRBJ2-7 and V is TRBV6-6, with TRBD1 identical over 8 bases. Germline V gives CDR1 MNHNY, CDR2 SVGAGI (reference sequence). The CDR3 has 15 amino acids. V lost 5 bases, J lost 6 bases, and 12 bases stayed unmatched. CDR3 protein: CASSPTGTGYSEQYF. In DNA form, the CDR3 reads TGTGCCAGCAGTCCCACCGGGACAGGTTATTCCGAGCAGTACTTC.

The V and J genes are TRBV9 and TRBJ2-1, with 8 bases aligning to TRBD2. The V gene end was trimmed by 0 bases and the J gene end by 9 bases; junction bases not matched to a gene: 11. CDR1 and CDR2 from the germline V gene are SGDLS and YYNGEE. The CDR3 has 16 residues. The CDR3 DNA follows: TGTGCCAGCAGCGTAGAGCCGGGGGGGCTTCCGGGTGAGCAGTTCTTC. Encoded protein: CASSVEPGGLPGEQFF.

The V gene is TRBV5-1, the J gene TRBJ2-3; TRBD1 aligns across 8 bases. The CDR3 is 14 residues long. The J segment lost 0 bases and the V segment lost 7 bases, leaving 4 bases of the junction unmatched. Looked up from germline, CDR1 is SGHRS and CDR2 is YFSETQ. Written as DNA, the CDR3 is TGCGCCAGCGGACAGGGACACAGCACAGATACGCAGTATTTT. This sequence encodes CASGQGHSTDTQYF.

The gene calls are TRBV18 and TRBJ1-2; 12 nucleotides align to TRBD1. The CDR3 has 15 amino acids. J was trimmed by 6 bases and V by 4 bases; bases with no gene match: 6. The V gene's germline CDR1 is KGHSH and CDR2 LQKENI. This CDR3 reads CASSLAGQGADGYTF. In DNA, the CDR3 is TGTGCCAGCTCACTTGCGGGACAGGGGGCGGATGGCTACACCTTC.

The chain joins TRBV3-1 (or the pseudogene TRBV3-2) to TRBJ1-4; D call uncertain. The germline V gene encodes CDR1 LGHDT and CDR2 YNNKEL (reference sequence). V was cut by 1 base and J by 6 bases, with 6 bases left in between. This CDR3 spans 13 amino acids. The CDR3 region is CASSQVPDEKLFF. The CDR3 nucleotides are TGTGCCAGCAGCCAAGTACCGGATGAAAAACTGTTTTTT.

This clone was seen a few times. The identical CDR3 is also encoded by other nucleotide sequences in the sample. CDR3 loop: CSAGQGGGYEQYF. CDR3 nucleotide sequence: TGCAGCGCTGGACAGGGCGGAGGGTACGAGCAGTACTTC. The genes are TRBV29-1 and TRBJ2-7, with TRBD1 matching 8 bases. The junction had 9 bases not matched to a gene; V was cut back by 7 bases and J by 4 bases. This CDR3 has 13 amino acids. Germline CDR1 reads SQVTM; CDR2 reads ANQGSEA.

This rearrangement joins TRBV3-1 (or the pseudogene TRBV3-2) to TRBJ2-5, with D perhaps matching TRBD2 (6 bases). Germline V gene lookup returns CDR1 LGHDT and CDR2 YNNKEL (reference sequence). With 3 bases removed from V and 3 bases from J, the gap between germline ends came to 8 bases. The CDR3 has 13 amino acids. This CDR3 reads CASSHGGEETQYF. The CDR3 nucleotides read TGTGCCAGCAGCCACGGAGGGGAAGAGACCCAGTACTTC.

Here the CDR3 DNA reads TGTGCCAGCAGGCCTAGCGGTGACACAGATACGCAGTATTTT. Encoded protein: CASRPSGDTDTQYF. The V gene is TRBV6-2 or TRBV6-3, the J gene TRBJ2-3; 7 bases align to TRBD2. Germline V gene lookup returns CDR1 MNHEY and CDR2 SVGEGT. J lost 2 bases, V lost 6 bases, and 5 bases had no gene match. The CDR3 has 14 residues.

The chain recombines TRBV11-2 with TRBJ2-7; 8 nucleotides line up with TRBD2. Germline V gene sequence: CDR1 SGHAT, CDR2 FQNNGV. This CDR3 has 12 residues. Trimming removed 5 bases from V and 8 bases from J; junction bases left unmatched: 5. In DNA, the CDR3 is TGTGCCAGCAGCCTCGGGGGGGCCCAGCAGTACTTC. Its protein product is CASSLGGAQQYF.

The V gene is TRBV5-1, the J gene TRBJ1-6, with TRBD1 matching over 8 bases. Germline lookup yields CDR1 SGHRS and CDR2 YFSETQ. The CDR3 contains 14 residues. The J segment lost 11 bases and the V segment lost 4 bases, leaving 8 bases of the junction unmatched. CDR3 nucleotide sequence: TGCGCCAGCAGCATAGGACAGGGTGGTGCACCCCTCCACTTT. This gives the protein CASSIGQGGAPLHF.

The chain employs TRBV28 and TRBJ2-4; 9 bases match TRBD2. Trimming cost V 2 bases and J 8 bases; bases outside gene matches: 7. The length of the CDR3 is 15 residues. CDR1 and CDR2 from the germline V gene are MDHEN and SYDVKM. CDR3 in amino acids: CASSLQGSGRDIQYF. The CDR3 DNA reads as TGTGCCAGCAGTTTACAGGGTAGCGGGAGAGACATTCAGTACTTC.

The genes are TRBV5-1 and TRBJ1-6, with TRBD1 matching 7 bases. The CDR3 sequence is 15 residues long. Germline CDR1 and CDR2: SGHRS and YFSETQ. With V trimmed by 2 bases and J by 5 bases, 4 bases remained unmatched. The CDR3 region is CASSFRDSNNSPLHF. CDR3 DNA sequence: TGCGCCAGCAGCTTCCGGGACAGCAATAATTCACCCCTCCACTTT.

The V gene is TRBV28, the J gene TRBJ2-1, with 7 nucleotides matching TRBD2. The germline gives CDR1 MDHEN, CDR2 SYDVKM. The CDR3 is made up of 14 amino acids. The J segment lost 0 bases and the V segment lost 4 bases, leaving 0 bases of the junction unmatched. The CDR3 DNA follows: TGTGCCAGCAGTTCGGGGGGCTCCTACAATGAGCAGTTCTTC. This sequence encodes CASSSGGSYNEQFF.

CDR3 region: CASRTGRGNSPLHF. In DNA, the CDR3 is TGTGCCAGCAGAACCGGCAGGGGTAATTCACCCCTCCACTTT. V is TRBV5-6 and J is TRBJ1-6; TRBD1 is a possible D gene (6 bases). CDR3 length: 14 amino acids. In germline, CDR1 is SGHDT, CDR2 YYEEEE. Trimming removed 5 bases from V and 6 bases from J, with 12 bases in between.

V is TRBV10-3 and J is TRBJ2-5; 7 positions agree with TRBD2. The CDR3 length is 14 residues. Per germline, CDR1 ENHRY and CDR2 SYGVKD. Germline trimming cut 6 bases from V and 1 base from J; bases unmatched to any gene: 5. The chain's CDR3 is CAIRAGTTQETQYF. The CDR3 DNA is TGTGCCATCAGGGCCGGGACTACCCAAGAGACCCAGTACTTC.

The gene calls are TRBV19 and TRBJ1-1; a weak D match, TRBD1 (5 bases). Germline CDR1 reads LNHDA; CDR2 reads SQIVND (reference sequence). Trimming removed 4 bases at V and 1 base at J, with 13 bases between. The CDR3 totals 15 residues. This CDR3 reads CASSNTPDRNTEAFF. In DNA form, the CDR3 reads TGTGCCAGTAGTAACACCCCCGACAGGAACACTGAAGCTTTCTTT.

This clone occurred once. The chain employs TRBV11-3 and TRBJ2-2; D remains ambiguous. Germline V gene sequence: CDR1 SGHNT, CDR2 YENEEA. Between the trimmed V and J ends, which lost 5 bases and 1 base, there was a span of 5 bases. The CDR3 is 13 amino acids. CDR3 DNA: TGTGCCAGCAGCCAACAGAACACCGGGGAGCTGTTTTTT. Its protein is CASSQQNTGELFF.

This chain joins TRBV5-4 and TRBJ2-5; D ambiguous. V was pared by 0 bases and J by 1 base, with 7 bases between. This CDR3 is 14 amino acids long. Germline CDR1 reads SGHNT; CDR2 reads YYREEE (reference sequence). This CDR3 reads CASSLGRGQETQYF. The CDR3 coding sequence is TGTGCCAGCAGCTTGGGACGCGGCCAAGAGACCCAGTACTTC.

This sequence joins TRBV28 and TRBJ2-3; 7 nucleotides line up with TRBD1. CDR1 is MDHEN and CDR2 is SYDVKM in the germline V gene. The CDR3 has 16 residues. V lost 7 bases to trimming and J lost 4 bases; unmatched junction nucleotides: 14. This CDR3 reads CASTEQGRLLADTQYF. CDR3 DNA: TGTGCCAGCACCGAACAGGGGAGACTTCTAGCAGATACGCAGTATTTT.